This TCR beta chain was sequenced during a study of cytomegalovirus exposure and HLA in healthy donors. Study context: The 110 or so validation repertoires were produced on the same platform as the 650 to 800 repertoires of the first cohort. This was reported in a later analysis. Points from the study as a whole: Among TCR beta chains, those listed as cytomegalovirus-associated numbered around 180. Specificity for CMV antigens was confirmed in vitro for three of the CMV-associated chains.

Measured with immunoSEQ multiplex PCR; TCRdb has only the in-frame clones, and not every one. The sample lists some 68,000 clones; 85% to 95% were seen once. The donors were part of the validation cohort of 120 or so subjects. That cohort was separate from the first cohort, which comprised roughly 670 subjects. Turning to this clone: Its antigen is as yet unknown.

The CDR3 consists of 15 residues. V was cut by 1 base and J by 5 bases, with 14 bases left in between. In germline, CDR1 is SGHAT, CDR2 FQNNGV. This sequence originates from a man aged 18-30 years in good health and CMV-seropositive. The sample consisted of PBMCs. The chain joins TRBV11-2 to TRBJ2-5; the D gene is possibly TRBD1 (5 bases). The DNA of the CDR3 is TGTGCCAGCAGCTTAGGCGGACAATTGGGGGAGACCCAGTACTTC. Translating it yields CASSLGGQLGETQYF.